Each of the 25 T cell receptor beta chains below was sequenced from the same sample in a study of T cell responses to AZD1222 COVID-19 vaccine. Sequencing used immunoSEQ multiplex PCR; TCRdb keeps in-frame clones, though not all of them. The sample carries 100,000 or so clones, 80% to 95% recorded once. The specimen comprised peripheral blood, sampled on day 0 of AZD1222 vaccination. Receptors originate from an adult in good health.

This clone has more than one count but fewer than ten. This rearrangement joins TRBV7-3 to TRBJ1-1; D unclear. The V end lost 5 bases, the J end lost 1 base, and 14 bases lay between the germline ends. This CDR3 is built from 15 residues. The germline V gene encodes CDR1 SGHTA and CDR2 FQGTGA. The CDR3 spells CASSLLERPNTEAFF. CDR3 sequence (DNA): TGTGCCAGCAGCCTCCTCGAGAGACCGAACACTGAAGCTTTCTTT.

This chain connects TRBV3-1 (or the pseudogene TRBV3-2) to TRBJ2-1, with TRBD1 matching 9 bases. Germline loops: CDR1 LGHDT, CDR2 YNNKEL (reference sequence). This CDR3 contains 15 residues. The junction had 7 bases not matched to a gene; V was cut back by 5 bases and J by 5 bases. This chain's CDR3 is CASSNSGTGNNEQFF. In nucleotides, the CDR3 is TGTGCCAGCAGCAATTCTGGGACAGGGAACAATGAGCAGTTCTTC.

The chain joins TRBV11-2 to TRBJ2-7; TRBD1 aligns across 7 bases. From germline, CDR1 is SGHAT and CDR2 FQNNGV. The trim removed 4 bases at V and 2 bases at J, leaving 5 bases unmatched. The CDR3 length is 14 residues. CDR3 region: CASSYPGQAYEQYF. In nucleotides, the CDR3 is TGTGCCAGCAGCTACCCCGGACAGGCCTACGAGCAGTACTTC.

CDR3 sequence (DNA): TGCGCCAGCACCGAAAGGGGGCGCGACGAGCAGTACTTC. Translating gives CASTERGRDEQYF. This sequence joins TRBV5-1 and TRBJ2-7, with 7 positions matching TRBD1. The CDR3 length is 13 residues. V gave up 6 bases and J gave up 5 bases; unmatched junction bases: 8. Germline V gene data show CDR1 as SGHRS and CDR2 as YFSETQ.

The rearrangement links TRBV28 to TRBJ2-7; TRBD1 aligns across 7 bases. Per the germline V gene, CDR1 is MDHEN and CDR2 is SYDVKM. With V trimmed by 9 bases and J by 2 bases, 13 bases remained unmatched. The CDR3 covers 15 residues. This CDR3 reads CASTGPGQQTYEQYF. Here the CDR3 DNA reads TGTGCCAGTACCGGGCCGGGACAGCAAACCTACGAGCAGTACTTC.

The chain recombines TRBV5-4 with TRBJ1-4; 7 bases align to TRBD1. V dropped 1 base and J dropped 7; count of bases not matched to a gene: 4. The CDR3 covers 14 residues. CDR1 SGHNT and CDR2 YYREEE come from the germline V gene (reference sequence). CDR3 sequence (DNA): TGTGCCAGCAGCTTGACAGGGGAAGGTGAAAAACTGTTTTTT. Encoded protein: CASSLTGEGEKLFF.

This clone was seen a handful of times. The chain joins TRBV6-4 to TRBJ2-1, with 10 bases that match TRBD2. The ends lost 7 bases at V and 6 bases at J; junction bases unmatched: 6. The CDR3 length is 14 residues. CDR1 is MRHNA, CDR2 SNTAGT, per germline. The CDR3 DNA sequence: TGTGCCAGCAAAGGACTAGCGGAGGCCAATGAGCAGTTCTTC. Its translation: CASKGLAEANEQFF.

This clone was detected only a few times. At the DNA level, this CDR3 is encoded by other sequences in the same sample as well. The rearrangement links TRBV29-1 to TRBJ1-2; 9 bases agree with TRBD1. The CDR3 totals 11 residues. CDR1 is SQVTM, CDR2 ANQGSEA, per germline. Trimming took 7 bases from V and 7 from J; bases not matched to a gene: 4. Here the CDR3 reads CSGGTGSGYTF. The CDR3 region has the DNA TGCAGCGGCGGGACAGGGTCTGGCTACACCTTC.

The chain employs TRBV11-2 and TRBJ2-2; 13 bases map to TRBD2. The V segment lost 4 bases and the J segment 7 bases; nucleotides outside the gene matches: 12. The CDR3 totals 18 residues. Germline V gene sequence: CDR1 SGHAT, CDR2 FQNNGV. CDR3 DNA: TGTGCCAGCAGCTCACTAGCGGGAGGGCCTAGCTCGAACGGGGAGCTGTTTTTT. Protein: CASSSLAGGPSSNGELFF. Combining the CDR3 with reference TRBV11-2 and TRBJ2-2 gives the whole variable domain EAGVAQSPRYKIIEKRQSVAFWCNPISGHATLYWYQQILGQGPKLLIQFQNNGVVDDSQLPKDRFSAERLKGVDSTLKIQPAKLEDSAVYLCASSSLAGGPSSNGELFFGEGSRLTVL.

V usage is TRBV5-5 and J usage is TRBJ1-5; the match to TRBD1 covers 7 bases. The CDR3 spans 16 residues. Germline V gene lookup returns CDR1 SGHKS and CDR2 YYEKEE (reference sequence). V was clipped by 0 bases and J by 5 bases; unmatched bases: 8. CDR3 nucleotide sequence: TGTGCCAGCAGCTTGGCGTACGGGCAGGGGGATCAGCCCCAGCATTTT. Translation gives CASSLAYGQGDQPQHF.

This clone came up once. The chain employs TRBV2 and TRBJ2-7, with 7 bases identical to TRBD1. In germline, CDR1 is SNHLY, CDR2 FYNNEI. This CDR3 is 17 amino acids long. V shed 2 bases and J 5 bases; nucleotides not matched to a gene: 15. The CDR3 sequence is CASSEFPTDRVFDEQYF. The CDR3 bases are TGTGCCAGCAGTGAATTCCCCACAGACAGGGTTTTTGACGAGCAGTACTTC.

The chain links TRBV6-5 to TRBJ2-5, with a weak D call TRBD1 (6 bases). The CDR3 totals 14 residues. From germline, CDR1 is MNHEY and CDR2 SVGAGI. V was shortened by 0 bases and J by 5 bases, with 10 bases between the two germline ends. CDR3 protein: CASSYSGAGETQYF. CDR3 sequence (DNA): TGTGCCAGCAGTTACTCGGGGGCTGGGGAGACCCAGTACTTC.

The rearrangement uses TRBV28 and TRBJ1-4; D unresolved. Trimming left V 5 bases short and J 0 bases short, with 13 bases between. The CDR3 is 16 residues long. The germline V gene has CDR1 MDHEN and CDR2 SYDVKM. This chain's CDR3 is CASSTPTAATNEKLFF. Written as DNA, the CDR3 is TGTGCCAGCAGTACCCCGACCGCTGCAACTAATGAAAAACTGTTTTTT.

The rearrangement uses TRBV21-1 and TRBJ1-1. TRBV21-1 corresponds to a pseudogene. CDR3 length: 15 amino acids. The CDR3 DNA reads TGTGCCAGCAGCAAAGAGCCGGGGCCCGGATTAGAAGCTTTCTTT. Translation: CASSKEPGPGLEAFF.

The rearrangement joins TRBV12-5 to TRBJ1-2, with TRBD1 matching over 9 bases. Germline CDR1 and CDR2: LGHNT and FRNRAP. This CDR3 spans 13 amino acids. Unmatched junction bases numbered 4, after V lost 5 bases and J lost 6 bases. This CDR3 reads CASGNTGGNGYTF. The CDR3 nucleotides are TGTGCTAGTGGTAACACAGGGGGCAATGGCTACACCTTC. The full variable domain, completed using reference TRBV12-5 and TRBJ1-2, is DARVTQTPRHKVTEMGQEVTMRCQPILGHNTVFWYRQTMMQGLELLAYFRNRAPLDDSGMPKDRFSAEMPDATLATLKIQPSEPRDSAVYFCASGNTGGNGYTFGSGTRLTVV.

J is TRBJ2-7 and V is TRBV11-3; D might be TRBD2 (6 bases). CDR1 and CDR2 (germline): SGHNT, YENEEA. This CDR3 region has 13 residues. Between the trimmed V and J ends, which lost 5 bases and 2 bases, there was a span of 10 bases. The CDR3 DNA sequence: TGTGCCAGCAGCACCGGAGGGCCCTACGAGCAGTACTTC. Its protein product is CASSTGGPYEQYF.

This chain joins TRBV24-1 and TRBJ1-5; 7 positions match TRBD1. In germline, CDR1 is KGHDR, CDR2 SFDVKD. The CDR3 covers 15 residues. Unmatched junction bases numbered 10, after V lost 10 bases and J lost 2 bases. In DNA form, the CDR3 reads TGTGCCACTCCGGGACAGCCGACGGGCAATCAGCCCCAGCATTTT. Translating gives CATPGQPTGNQPQHF.

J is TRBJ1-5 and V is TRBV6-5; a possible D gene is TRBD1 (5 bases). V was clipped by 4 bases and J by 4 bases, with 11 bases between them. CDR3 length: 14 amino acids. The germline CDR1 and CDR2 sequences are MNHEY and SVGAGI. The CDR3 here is CASSWAGINQPQHF. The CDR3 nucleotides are TGTGCCAGCAGTTGGGCAGGGATTAATCAGCCCCAGCATTTT.

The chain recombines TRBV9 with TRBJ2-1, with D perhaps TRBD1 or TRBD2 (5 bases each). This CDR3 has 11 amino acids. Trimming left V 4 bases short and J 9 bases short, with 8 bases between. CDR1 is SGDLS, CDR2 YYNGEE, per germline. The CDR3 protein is CASSRDGEQFF. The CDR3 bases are TGTGCCAGCAGCCGGGACGGTGAGCAGTTCTTC.

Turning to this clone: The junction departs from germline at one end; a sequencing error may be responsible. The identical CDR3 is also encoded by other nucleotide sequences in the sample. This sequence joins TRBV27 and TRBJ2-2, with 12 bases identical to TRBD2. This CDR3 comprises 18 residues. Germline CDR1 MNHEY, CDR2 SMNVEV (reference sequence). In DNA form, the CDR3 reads TGTGCCAGCAGTTTGATTCTAGCGGGAGGGCGAAACACCGGGGAACTGTTTTTT. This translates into CASSLILAGGRNTGELFF.

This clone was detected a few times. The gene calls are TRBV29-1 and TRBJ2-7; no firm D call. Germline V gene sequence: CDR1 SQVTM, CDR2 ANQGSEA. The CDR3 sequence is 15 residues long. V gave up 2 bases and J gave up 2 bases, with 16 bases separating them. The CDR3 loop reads CSVEFPALETYEQYF. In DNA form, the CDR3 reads TGCAGCGTTGAATTTCCGGCTTTGGAGACCTACGAGCAGTACTTC.

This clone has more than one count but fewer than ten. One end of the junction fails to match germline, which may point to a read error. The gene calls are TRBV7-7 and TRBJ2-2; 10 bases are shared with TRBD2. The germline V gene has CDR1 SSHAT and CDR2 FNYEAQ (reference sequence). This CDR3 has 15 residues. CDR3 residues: CASSLQREGTGELFF. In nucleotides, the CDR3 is TGTGCTAGCAGCTTACAGCGGGAGGGGACCGGGGAGCTGTTTTTT. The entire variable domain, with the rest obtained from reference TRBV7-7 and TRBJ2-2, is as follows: GAGVSQSPRYKVTKRGQDVTLRCDPISSHATLYWYQQALGQGPEFLTYFNYEAQPDKSGLPSDRFSAERPEGSISTLTIQRTEQRDSAMYRCASSLQREGTGELFFGEGSRLTVL.

CDR3 DNA sequence: TGTGCCAGCAGGTCCGGGACTAGCGGGAGAGCAGATACGCAGTATTTT. Residues: CASRSGTSGRADTQYF. This chain joins TRBV7-3 and TRBJ2-3; TRBD2 matches at 14 bases. CDR1 and CDR2 from the germline V gene are SGHTA and FQGTGA. The CDR3 is made up of 16 amino acids. J was trimmed by 4 bases and V by 6 bases; bases with no gene match: 6. Complete variable domain (other parts from reference TRBV7-3 and TRBJ2-3): GAGVSQTPSNKVTEKGKYVELRCDPISGHTALYWYRQSLGQGPEFLIYFQGTGAADDSGLPNDRFFAVRPEGSVSTLKIQRTERGDSAVYLCASRSGTSGRADTQYFGPGTRLTVL.

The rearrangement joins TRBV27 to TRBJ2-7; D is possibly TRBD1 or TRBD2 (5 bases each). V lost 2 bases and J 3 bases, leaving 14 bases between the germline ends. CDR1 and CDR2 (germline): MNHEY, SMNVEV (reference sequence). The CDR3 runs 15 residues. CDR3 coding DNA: TGTGCCAGCAGTTTACCCGGGGCGCTATTCTACGAGCAGTACTTC. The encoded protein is CASSLPGALFYEQYF.

The CDR3 region is CASSLGLAGIESYEQYF. The CDR3, as DNA: TGCGCCAGCAGCTTGGGACTAGCGGGAATAGAATCCTACGAGCAGTACTTC. The chain employs TRBV5-1 and TRBJ2-7; 11 positions match TRBD2. Per the germline V gene, CDR1 is SGHRS and CDR2 is YFSETQ. V trimming: 0 bases; J trimming: 1 base; junction bases outside the gene matches: 6. This CDR3 has 17 amino acids.